Listed below are T cell receptor beta chains from one sample, sequenced in a study of cytomegalovirus exposure and HLA in healthy donors. Sequencing used immunoSEQ multiplex PCR; TCRdb keeps in-frame clones, though not all of them. Seen here are some 180,000 clones, around 75% observed once, and the top ten hold less than 3.5%. Specimen: PBMCs. These receptors were taken from a female donor in good health and CMV-seronegative. Both conserved end residues are part of each CDR3. Each record gives: clone size, J gene, V gene, D gene, CDR3 DNA, CDR3 protein. The D gene is left open where the match is weak. Not all rows give a size; the values are once, few, many and, for expanded clones, a class.

>-|TRBJ2-5|TRBV28|TRBD2
TGTGCCAGCTGGGGGACTAGCGGTTCCCAATTTCAAGAGACCCAGTACTTC
CASWGTSGSQFQETQYF
>once|TRBJ2-3|TRBV12-5|TRBD2
TGTGCTAGTGGTTTGTTGGGGACGACAGGGCCCGATAGCGGGAGTATGATAGATACGCAGTATTTT
CASGLLGTTGPDSGSMIDTQYF
>-|TRBJ2-1|TRBV27|TRBD2
TGTGCCAGCAGGGGACTAGCGGGGCGAGAGATAAATGAGCAGTTCTTC
CASRGLAGREINEQFF
>-|TRBJ2-6|TRBV4-2|-
TGTGCCAGCAGCCAAGATTTTGGAGAGTCTGGGGCCAACGTCCTGACTTTC
CASSQDFGESGANVLTF
>-|TRBJ2-1|TRBV7-9|-
TGTGCCAGCAGCCTAGGCGCTTACAATGAGCAGTTCTTC
CASSLGAYNEQFF
>-|TRBJ2-7|TRBV10-3|TRBD2
TGTGCCATCAGTGAGAGAGATCCTCGGGGGGACGGGCAGTACTTC
CAISERDPRGDGQYF
>-|TRBJ2-2|TRBV9|TRBD2
TGTGCCAGCAGCCCTCGAGTGGGGCGGGGGGGCTTGACCGGGGAGCTGTTTTTT
CASSPRVGRGGLTGELFF
>-|TRBJ2-5|TRBV6-1|TRBD2
TGTGCCAGCAGTGCGAGCGGGGTGGAGACCCAGTACTTC
CASSASGVETQYF
>-|TRBJ1-1|TRBV7-2|TRBD1
TGTGCCAGCAGCTCCGCAGGGGGCTATACTGAAGCTTTCTTT
CASSSAGGYTEAFF
>-|TRBJ2-1|TRBV12-5|TRBD2
TGTGCTAGTGGTTTGGCTACCCTCCCGGCGGGGGGGAATGAGCAGTTCTTC
CASGLATLPAGGNEQFF
>-|TRBJ2-1|TRBV7-9|TRBD2
TGTGCCAGCAGCCCCATGACGGGAGGCTCCTACAATGAGCAGTTCTTC
CASSPMTGGSYNEQFF
>-|TRBJ2-7|TRBV6-5|TRBD1
TGTGCCAGCAGCGGTTGGACAGGGCGTCCCCACGAGCAGTACTTC
CASSGWTGRPHEQYF
>once|TRBJ1-1|TRBV5-4|-
TGTGCCAGCAGTCCGAACAGGGTAGGGCCCCGTGAAGCTTTCTTT
CASSPNRVGPREAFF
>-|TRBJ1-6|TRBV6-5|-
TGTGCCAGCAGTTATCTGCAGGGTACATCTTCACCCCTCCACTTT
CASSYLQGTSSPLHF
>-|TRBJ2-1|TRBV6-5|-
TGTGCCAGCAAGCATCCGGGGAATGAGCAGTTCTTC
CASKHPGNEQFF
>few|TRBJ1-5|TRBV30|-
TGTGCCTGGGCTCAGGGAGGTCGTCAGCCCCAGCATTTT
CAWAQGGRQPQHF
>-|TRBJ2-6|TRBV9|-
TGTGCCAGCAGCGTGTGGGGCCTGAGCTCTGGGGCCAACGTCCTGACTTTC
CASSVWGLSSGANVLTF
>-|TRBJ2-3|TRBV6-1|TRBD2
TGTGCCAGCAGTGAAGAGGGTAGCGGGAAGCCCAACTCCGCAGATACGCAGTATTTT
CASSEEGSGKPNSADTQYF
>-|TRBJ2-1|TRBV5-1|TRBD2
TGCGCCAGCAGACCGGGGGGGGGTTACAATGAGCAGTTCTTC
CASRPGGGYNEQFF
>-|TRBJ2-5|TRBV2|-
TGTGCCAGCAGTGAACAGGAACAAGAGACCCAGTACTTC
CASSEQEQETQYF
>-|TRBJ2-7|TRBV6-5|TRBD2
TGTGCCAGCAGTCCCCTCAGCGGGGGGGCGGAAGAGCAGTACTTC
CASSPLSGGAEEQYF
>-|TRBJ2-3|TRBV9|TRBD2
TGTGCCAGCAGCGCCATAGCGGGAGATACGCAGTATTTT
CASSAIAGDTQYF
>-|TRBJ2-7|TRBV2|TRBD2
TGTGCCAGCAGCTCACTAGCGGGAGCTTCCTACGAGCAGTACTTC
CASSSLAGASYEQYF
>-|TRBJ2-2|TRBV6-5|-
TGTGCCAGCAGACCCGCCAGACAGGTCGGGGAGCTGTTTTTT
CASRPARQVGELFF
>-|TRBJ2-2|TRBV4-3|-
TGCGCCAGCAGCCAAGAGGACAGATTGAACACCGGGGAGCTGTTTTTT
CASSQEDRLNTGELFF
>-|TRBJ1-1|TRBV6-6|-
TGTGCCAGCAATAGCCTTTTGACAGGCCTGAACACTGAAGCTTTCTTT
CASNSLLTGLNTEAFF
>-|TRBJ2-2|TRBV7-3|-
TGTGCCAGCAGCCAGGACACGATCACCGGGGAGCTGTTTTTT
CASSQDTITGELFF
>-|TRBJ2-4|TRBV28|-
TGTGCCACATTAGGGGGTTATGGCATTCAGTACTTC
CATLGGYGIQYF
>-|TRBJ1-3|TRBV10-3|TRBD1
TGTGCCATCAGTGAGTCGATCGGACAGGTCTCTGGAAACACCATATATTTT
CAISESIGQVSGNTIYF
>-|TRBJ1-6|TRBV7-6|TRBD1
TGTGCCAGCAGCCCCGGACAGGGCAGTAATTCACCCCTCCACTTT
CASSPGQGSNSPLHF
>-|TRBJ2-7|TRBV5-1|-
TGCGCCAGCAGCCTCGCCAGTCGGGGGGCCGCCTACGAGCAGTACTTC
CASSLASRGAAYEQYF
>-|TRBJ2-1|TRBV30|TRBD2
TGTGCCTGGAGTCTCCCGGGACTAGCGGGGGAGTACAATGAGCAGTTCTTC
CAWSLPGLAGEYNEQFF
>-|TRBJ2-5|TRBV4-2|-
TGTGCCAGCAGCCAAGACGGCAGGGGTCTACGCGGCCAGTACTTC
CASSQDGRGLRGQYF
>-|TRBJ2-5|TRBV7-2|TRBD1
TGTGCCAGCAGGCCAGGGGGCGAAGAGACCCAGTACTTC
CASRPGGEETQYF
>-|TRBJ2-7|TRBV7-9|-
TGTGCCAGCAGTTCTATCTCCTACGAGCAGTACTTC
CASSSISYEQYF
>-|TRBJ2-7|TRBV4-3|TRBD2
TGCGCCAGCAGCCAAGGAGCGGGAGGGCTATACGAGCAGTACTTC
CASSQGAGGLYEQYF
>-|TRBJ2-7|TRBV27|-
TGTGCCAGCAGTCCTAACGGGGAAAGCTACGAGCAGTACTTC
CASSPNGESYEQYF
>-|TRBJ1-2|TRBV27|-
TGTGCCAGCAGAGAGACAGGATTCGCTTATGGCTACACCTTC
CASRETGFAYGYTF
>-|TRBJ2-7|TRBV7-3|-
TGTGCCAGCAGTTCCACCCCGAGCTCCTACGAGCAGTACTTC
CASSSTPSSYEQYF
>-|TRBJ2-6|TRBV5-6|-
TGTGCCAGCAGCCCCAGCTCTGGGGCCAACGTCCTGACTTTC
CASSPSSGANVLTF
>-|TRBJ2-3|TRBV15|TRBD2
TGTGCCACCAGCAGAGATCTCGGGGGGGCGAGAGATACGCAGTATTTT
CATSRDLGGARDTQYF
>few|TRBJ1-1|TRBV6-1|TRBD1
TGTGCCAGCAGTGGATACAGGGGGAACACTGAAGCTTTCTTT
CASSGYRGNTEAFF
>few|TRBJ1-4|TRBV2|TRBD1
TGTGCCAGCAGTGAGGGACAGGGGGCTACTAATGAAAAACTGTTTTTT
CASSEGQGATNEKLFF
>few|TRBJ2-7|TRBV21-1|-
TGTGCCAGCAGTCAAACGCGGGGCGTGAGGAACGAGCAGTACTTC
CASSQTRGVRNEQYF
>few|TRBJ2-1|TRBV29-1|TRBD2
TGCAGCGTTGAAGGCGGGGGAATTTTTGAGCAGTTCTTC
CSVEGGGIFEQFF
>-|TRBJ1-2|TRBV7-9|TRBD1
TGTGCCAGCAGCTTAGAGGGGGCGAGTGGCTACACCTTC
CASSLEGASGYTF